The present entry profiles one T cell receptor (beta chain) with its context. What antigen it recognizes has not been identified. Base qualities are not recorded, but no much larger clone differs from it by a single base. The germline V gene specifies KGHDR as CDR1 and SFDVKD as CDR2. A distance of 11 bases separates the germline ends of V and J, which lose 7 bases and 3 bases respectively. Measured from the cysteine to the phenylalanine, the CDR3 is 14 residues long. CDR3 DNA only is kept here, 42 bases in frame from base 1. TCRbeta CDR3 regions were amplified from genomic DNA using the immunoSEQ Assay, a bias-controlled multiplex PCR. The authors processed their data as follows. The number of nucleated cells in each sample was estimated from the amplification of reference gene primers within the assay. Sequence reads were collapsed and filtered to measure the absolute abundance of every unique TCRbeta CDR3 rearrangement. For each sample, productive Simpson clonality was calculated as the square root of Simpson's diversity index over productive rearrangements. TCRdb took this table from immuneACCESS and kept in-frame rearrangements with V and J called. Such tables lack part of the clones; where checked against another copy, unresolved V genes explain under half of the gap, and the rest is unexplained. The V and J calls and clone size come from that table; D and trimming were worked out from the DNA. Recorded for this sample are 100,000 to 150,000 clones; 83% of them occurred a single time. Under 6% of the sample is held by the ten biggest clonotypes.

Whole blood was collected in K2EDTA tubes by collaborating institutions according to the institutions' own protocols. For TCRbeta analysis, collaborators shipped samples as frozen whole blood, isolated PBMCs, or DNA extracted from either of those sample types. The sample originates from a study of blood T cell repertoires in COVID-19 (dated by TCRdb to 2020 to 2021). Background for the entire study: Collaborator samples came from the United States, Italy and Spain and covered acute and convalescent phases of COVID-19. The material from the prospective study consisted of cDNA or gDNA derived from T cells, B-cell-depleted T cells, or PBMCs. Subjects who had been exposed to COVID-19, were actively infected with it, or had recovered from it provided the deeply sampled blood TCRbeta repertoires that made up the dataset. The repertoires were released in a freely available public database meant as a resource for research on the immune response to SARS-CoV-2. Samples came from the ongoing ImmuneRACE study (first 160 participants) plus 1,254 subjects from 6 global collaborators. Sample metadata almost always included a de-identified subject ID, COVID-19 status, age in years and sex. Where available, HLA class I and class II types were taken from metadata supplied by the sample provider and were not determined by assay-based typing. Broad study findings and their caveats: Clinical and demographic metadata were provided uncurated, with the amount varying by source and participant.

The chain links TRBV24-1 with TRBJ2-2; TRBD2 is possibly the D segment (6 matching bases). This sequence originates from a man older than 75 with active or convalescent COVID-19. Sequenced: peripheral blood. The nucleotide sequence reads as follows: TGTGCCACCAGGTCCGGGAGTGACACCGGGGAGCTGTTTTTT. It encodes CATRSGSDTGELFF.